The 29 T cell receptor beta chains below come from one sample, sequenced in a study of metastatic and nonmetastatic thyroid tumors. With MiXCR, TCRdb called clones anew from the PCR reads. The table records 45,000 to 50,000 clones, approximately 20% of them present only once. No treatment of any kind had been given to any patient before thyroid surgery. Sequenced: blood. These TCRs come from a male donor with papillary thyroid cancer or a benign thyroid nodule (not recorded which). Some clones in this sample may be carry-over from other donors' samples.

V and J are TRBV6-2 or TRBV6-3 and TRBJ2-2, with 7 bases lining up with TRBD2. The CDR3 totals 19 residues. The germline gives CDR1 MNHEY, CDR2 SVGEGT. V was pared by 2 bases and J by 4 bases, with 16 bases of the junction left unmatched. The CDR3 sequence: CASSYGWRGGRIPTGELFF. The DNA for the CDR3 is TGTGCCAGCAGTTACGGGTGGCGTGGCGGGAGAATTCCCACCGGGGAGCTGTTTTTT.

This clone was seen at least ten times. J is TRBJ1-1 and V is TRBV19; TRBD1 agrees at 8 bases. Losses at the gene ends were 7 bases for V and 1 base for J; bases not matched to a gene: 2. The CDR3 has 13 residues. Germline CDR1 reads LNHDA; CDR2 reads SQIVND (reference sequence). As DNA, the CDR3 is TGTGCCAGTAAAGGGACAGGGAACACTGAAGCTTTCTTT. It codes for CASKGTGNTEAFF.

This clone has a count of ten or more. The chain has TRBV5-4 and TRBJ1-6; D is uncertain. The CDR3 covers 13 residues. Trimming took off 4 bases at V and 7 bases at J, with 9 bases between the two ends. Germline CDR1 is SGHNT and CDR2 is YYREEE (reference sequence). This CDR3 is CASSGQTNSPLHF. CDR3 DNA sequence: TGTGCCAGCAGCGGTCAGACAAATTCACCCCTCCACTTT.

The sample holds many counts of this clone. The chain employs TRBV9 and TRBJ1-2; possible D gene TRBD1, 5 bases. This CDR3 has 12 residues. Germline V CDR1 and CDR2: SGDLS, YYNGEE. Trimming stripped 7 bases from V and 8 bases from J, with 15 bases between. The chain's CDR3 is CASARGVGGYTF. CDR3 nucleotide sequence: TGTGCCAGCGCGCGGGGGGTTGGGGGCTACACCTTC.

This clone has a count of ten or more. The chain links TRBV5-4 to TRBJ2-5; the match to TRBD1 covers 7 bases. J gave up 5 bases and V 5 bases, and 9 bases lay outside the gene matches. The CDR3 has 14 residues. The germline V gene encodes CDR1 SGHNT and CDR2 YYREEE (reference sequence). The CDR3 nucleotides read TGTGCCAGCAGTTCGTCTAGGACAGGCGAGACCCAGTACTTC. Amino acid sequence: CASSSSRTGETQYF.

On this clone itself: A read error may produce the germline difference seen at one junction end. The V call is TRBV30, the J call TRBJ2-3; 10 bases are a match to TRBD2. CDR1 is GTSNPN and CDR2 is SVGIG in the germline V gene (reference sequence). This CDR3 spans 14 amino acids. The CDR3 nucleotides are TGTGCCGGGAGCGGGGGGGTTGGCACAGATACGCAGTATTTT. Its protein product is CAGSGGVGTDTQYF.

This clone was counted only a few times. The chain combines TRBV20-1 with TRBJ2-7, with 7 bases that match TRBD2. The V and J ends lost 2 bases and 2 bases, in that order; junction bases with no gene match: 6. The CDR3 is made up of 14 amino acids. Germline CDR1 reads DFQATT; CDR2 reads SNEGSKA (reference sequence). The CDR3 loop is CSARRVREPYEQYF. CDR3 sequence (DNA): TGCAGTGCTAGAAGGGTGCGGGAGCCCTACGAGCAGTACTTC.

Worth noting for this clone: One end of the junction varies from germline; a read error may be responsible. The same CDR3 can be traced to other DNA sequences in this sample. This chain links TRBV27 with TRBJ2-3; D uncertain. CDR3 size: 16 residues. Germline CDR1 and CDR2: MNHEY and SMNVEV (reference sequence). As DNA, the CDR3 is TGTACCAGCAGTTTCTCCGGTCGATTCGGCACAGATACGCAGTATTTT. Its translation is CTSSFSGRFGTDTQYF.

Ten or more counts support this clone. The J gene is TRBJ2-7, the V gene TRBV30; D is unresolved. V lost 0 bases and J 3 bases, leaving 6 bases between the germline ends. Germline CDR1 GTSNPN, CDR2 SVGIG (reference sequence). CDR3 length: 12 amino acids. This CDR3 is CAWSVGVYEQYF. The CDR3 DNA follows: TGTGCCTGGAGTGTAGGCGTCTACGAGCAGTACTTC.

This clone appeared a few times. The J gene is TRBJ1-1, the V gene TRBV2; D not certain. The CDR3 sequence is 14 residues long. Per the germline V gene, CDR1 is SNHLY and CDR2 is FYNNEI. V was cut by 10 bases and J by 2 bases, with 17 bases left in between. As DNA, the CDR3 is TGTGCCACCAGCAGCGAGGGCAGCAACACTGAAGCTTTCTTT. This sequence encodes CATSSEGSNTEAFF.

For this clone: The germline gene is not matched at one end of the junction; a read error may be the cause. V and J are TRBV20-1 and TRBJ2-6; tentatively, D is TRBD1 (5 bases). CDR1 DFQATT and CDR2 SNEGSKA come from the germline V gene (reference sequence). The length of the CDR3 is 17 residues. Here the CDR3 DNA reads TGCAGTGCTCCGTCGAGCCTCGAAAGCTCTGGGGCCAACGTCCCGACTTTC. Protein sequence: CSAPSSLESSGANVPTF.

Ten or more counts support this clone. The chain links TRBV19 to TRBJ2-7, with TRBD1 matching 12 bases. The germline V gene encodes CDR1 LNHDA and CDR2 SQIVND (reference sequence). This CDR3 contains 15 residues. J gave up 2 bases and V 3 bases, and 2 bases lay outside the gene matches. The CDR3 reads CASSMGTGGPYEQYF. The CDR3 nucleotides are TGTGCCAGTAGTATGGGGACAGGGGGCCCCTACGAGCAGTACTTC.

In this sample, this clone turned up many times. The chain uses TRBV5-1 and TRBJ2-2; 10 bases are shared with TRBD1. The V gene end was trimmed by 0 bases and the J gene end by 3 bases; junction bases not matched to a gene: 2. CDR1 is SGHRS, CDR2 YFSETQ, per germline. CDR3 length: 16 residues. CDR3 nucleotides: TGCGCCAGCAGCTTGGCCGGGACAGGGGACACCGGGGAGCTGTTTTTT. Protein product: CASSLAGTGDTGELFF.

This clone was seen at least ten times. This chain uses TRBV19 with TRBJ2-1; 7 bases match TRBD1. CDR1 and CDR2 (germline): LNHDA, SQIVND (reference sequence). The CDR3 sequence is 15 residues long. Trimming removed 3 bases from V and 4 bases from J; junction bases left unmatched: 6. CDR3 in DNA: TGTGCCAGTAGTATTGAGGACAGGTGGTACAATGAGCAGTTCTTC. Translating gives CASSIEDRWYNEQFF.

The chain joins TRBV18 to TRBJ2-7; TRBD1 matches at 10 bases. This CDR3 region has 15 residues. Trimming cost V 6 bases and J 1 base; bases outside gene matches: 6. The germline CDR1 and CDR2 sequences are KGHSH and LQKENI. CDR3 sequence: CASSTGQGGSYEQYF. The CDR3 DNA reads TGTGCCAGCTCCACCGGACAGGGGGGGTCCTACGAGCAGTACTTC.

CDR3 coding DNA: TGCGCCAGCAGCCAAGAGGGGACTAGCGGGATCTACGAGCAGTACTTC. This codes for CASSQEGTSGIYEQYF. The chain combines TRBV4-3 with TRBJ2-7, with 13 bases that match TRBD2. CDR1 LGHNA and CDR2 YSLEER come from the germline V gene. The junction had 2 bases not matched to a gene; V was cut back by 0 bases and J by 3 bases. This CDR3 has 16 residues.

This clone was recorded many times. This chain joins TRBV20-1 and TRBJ1-1; 8 bases line up with TRBD1. Trimming took 0 bases from V and 1 from J; bases not matched to a gene: 4. Germline-derived CDR1 and CDR2 are DFQATT and SNEGSKA (reference sequence). The CDR3 length is 15 residues. CDR3 nucleotide sequence: TGCAGTGCTAGAGATCACGGACAGGGGAACACTGAAGCTTTCTTT. As protein: CSARDHGQGNTEAFF.

This clone showed up many times. The CDR3 coding sequence is TGCGCCAGCAGTCCCGGACAGGGCAACTATGGCTACACCTTC. Amino acids: CASSPGQGNYGYTF. V usage is TRBV5-1 and J usage is TRBJ1-2; 8 bases line up with TRBD1. Germline lookup yields CDR1 SGHRS and CDR2 YFSETQ. Trimming cost V 5 bases and J 2 bases; bases outside gene matches: 5. CDR3 length: 14 residues.

The sample holds many counts of this clone. V usage is TRBV15 and J usage is TRBJ1-5; 10 nucleotides agree with TRBD1. V was pared by 3 bases and J by 5 bases, with 1 base of the junction left unmatched. Germline V gene lookup returns CDR1 LNHNV and CDR2 YYDKDF (reference sequence). The CDR3 runs 14 residues. The CDR3 coding sequence is TGTGCCACCAGCAGGGACAGGGGGGATCAGCCCCAGCATTTT. The encoded protein is CATSRDRGDQPQHF.

This clone was counted between two and nine times. This rearrangement joins TRBV6-9 to TRBJ1-1; no firm D call. Germline CDR1 is MNHGY and CDR2 is SVAAGI. CDR3 size: 15 residues. With 7 bases removed from V and 3 bases from J, the gap between germline ends came to 18 bases. The CDR3 bases are TGTGCCAGCACCGAGGCCTCCACACTGTACACTGAAGCTTTCTTT. Amino acids: CASTEASTLYTEAFF.

The chain links TRBV20-1 to TRBJ2-1; 16 positions match TRBD2. Germline V gives CDR1 DFQATT, CDR2 SNEGSKA (reference sequence). The CDR3 contains 15 residues. J lost 9 bases, V lost 0 bases, and 2 bases had no gene match. The CDR3 loop is CSARDGTSGRVEQFF. CDR3 nucleotide sequence: TGCAGTGCTAGAGATGGGACTAGCGGGAGGGTTGAGCAGTTCTTC.

The chain carries TRBV6-2 or TRBV6-3 and TRBJ1-1, with D hard to call. The germline CDR1 and CDR2 sequences are MNHEY and SVGEGT. The V gene lost 7 bases and the J gene lost 0 bases, with 12 bases spanning the gap. The CDR3 extends over 14 amino acids. CDR3 DNA sequence: TGTGCCAGCAAAAACGCTGGGTTGAACACTGAAGCTTTCTTT. This encodes CASKNAGLNTEAFF.

With regard to this clone: Compared with germline, one end of the junction differs, possibly owing to a read error. The rearrangement links TRBV7-6 to TRBJ2-5; no firm D call. The CDR3 has 14 amino acids. The germline gives CDR1 SGHVS, CDR2 FNYEAQ. The CDR3 region is CASSLGGSTWSHYF. The CDR3, as DNA: TGTGCCAGCAGCTTAGGCGGCTCAACATGGTCCCATTACTTC.

This clone was counted many times. The chain employs TRBV12-3 or TRBV12-4 and TRBJ2-7; 7 nucleotides align to TRBD1. CDR3 size: 14 residues. Trimming at V came to 6 bases and at J to 5 bases, leaving 10 bases not matched to a gene. The CDR3 nucleotides are TGTGCCAGCAGGAAAGACAGGGCGAATGACGAGCAGTACTTC. Translation: CASRKDRANDEQYF.

V usage is TRBV2 and J usage is TRBJ2-6, with D possibly being TRBD1 or TRBD2 (5 bases each). CDR1 is SNHLY, CDR2 FYNNEI, per germline. The CDR3 has 18 residues. Trimming shortened V by 7 bases and J by 0 bases, and 19 bases separated the two germline ends. CDR3 protein: CASKRTSGGSSGANVLTF. DNA of the CDR3: TGTGCCAGCAAAAGGACAAGCGGAGGAAGCTCTGGGGCCAACGTCCTGACTTTC.

The chain is built from TRBV30 and TRBJ2-1; possibly TRBD1 for D (5 bases). Germline V gives CDR1 GTSNPN, CDR2 SVGIG (reference sequence). V was clipped by 0 bases and J by 5 bases, with 11 bases between them. The CDR3 consists of 14 residues. The CDR3 DNA reads as TGTGCCTGGAGTGTCCCAGGGCGAGACAATGAGCAGTTCTTC. Protein: CAWSVPGRDNEQFF.

This sequence joins TRBV6-2 or TRBV6-3 and TRBJ2-3, with 9 positions matching TRBD1. The CDR3 extends over 16 amino acids. CDR1 and CDR2 from the germline V gene are MNHEY and SVGEGT. V dropped 1 base and J dropped 4; count of bases not matched to a gene: 6. CDR3 nucleotide sequence: TGTGCCAGCAGTTACTACACAGGGGGCCTGTCAGATACGCAGTATTTT. Its translation: CASSYYTGGLSDTQYF.

This clone showed up many times. This sequence joins TRBV6-1 and TRBJ1-1; D is undetermined. This CDR3 is built from 13 residues. Trimming stripped 2 bases from V and 0 bases from J, with 4 bases between. From germline, CDR1 is MNHNS and CDR2 SASEGT. For the CDR3, the DNA is TGTGCCAGCAGTGAAATAATGAACACTGAAGCTTTCTTT. It encodes CASSEIMNTEAFF.

The table lists this clone with a few counts. The V and J genes are TRBV12-3 or TRBV12-4 and TRBJ2-2; 8 bases agree with TRBD1. V gave up 5 bases and J gave up 5 bases; unmatched junction bases: 7. CDR3 size: 15 residues. Written as DNA, the CDR3 is TGTGCCAGCAGTCCATGTACAGGGGGGACCGGGGAGCTGTTTTTT. The encoded protein is CASSPCTGGTGELFF.